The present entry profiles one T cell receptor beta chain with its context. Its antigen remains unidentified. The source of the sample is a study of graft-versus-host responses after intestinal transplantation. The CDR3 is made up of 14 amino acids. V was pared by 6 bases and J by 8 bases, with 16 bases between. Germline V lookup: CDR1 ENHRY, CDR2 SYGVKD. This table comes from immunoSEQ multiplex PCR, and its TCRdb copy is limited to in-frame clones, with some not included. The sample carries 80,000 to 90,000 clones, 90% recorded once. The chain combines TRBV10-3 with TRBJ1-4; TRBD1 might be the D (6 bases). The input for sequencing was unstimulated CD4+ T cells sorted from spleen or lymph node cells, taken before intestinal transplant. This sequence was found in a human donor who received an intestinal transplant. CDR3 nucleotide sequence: TGTGCCATCAGCCCCGGGACAAGTGGGGAAAAACTGTTTTTT. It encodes CAISPGTSGEKLFF.